This T cell receptor beta chain was profiled in a study of identical twins. TCRdb re-called the 5' RACE reads with MiXCR, one entry per CDR3 protein. Of 1,800,000 or so distinct CDR3 sequences in the sample, about 30% are singletons; the top ten hold about 0.3%. This clonotype was seen a few times. Its specificity is not known. The CDR3 loop spans 13 amino acids. Looked up from germline, CDR1 is SEHNR and CDR2 is FQNEAQ (reference sequence). General study points: Analyses of zero insertions could, in part, be confounded by invariant MAIT and iNKT cells.

The TCR was taken from a newborn girl in good health. The sample consisted of cord blood. This rearrangement joins TRBV7-9 to TRBJ2-1; D is uncertain. The closer fit of TRBJ2-7 to the DNA end suggests the J call may be wrong. In DNA, the CDR3 is TGTGCCAGCAGGGGTATTCCCTACAATGAGCAGTACTTC. Its translation: CASRGIPYNEQYF.